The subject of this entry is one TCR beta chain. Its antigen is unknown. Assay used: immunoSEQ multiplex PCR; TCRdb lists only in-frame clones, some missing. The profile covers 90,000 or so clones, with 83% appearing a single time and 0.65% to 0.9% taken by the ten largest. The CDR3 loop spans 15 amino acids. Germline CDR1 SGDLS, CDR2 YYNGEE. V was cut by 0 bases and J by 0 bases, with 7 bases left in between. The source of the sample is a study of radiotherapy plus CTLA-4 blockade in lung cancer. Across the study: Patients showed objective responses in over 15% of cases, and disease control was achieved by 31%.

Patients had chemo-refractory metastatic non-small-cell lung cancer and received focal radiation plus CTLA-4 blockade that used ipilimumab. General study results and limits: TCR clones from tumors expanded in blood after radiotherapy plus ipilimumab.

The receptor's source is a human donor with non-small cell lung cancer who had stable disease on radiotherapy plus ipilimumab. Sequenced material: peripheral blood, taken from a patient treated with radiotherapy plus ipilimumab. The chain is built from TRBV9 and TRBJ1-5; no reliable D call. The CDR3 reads CASSVGALSNQPQHF. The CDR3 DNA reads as TGTGCCAGCAGCGTAGGGGCCCTTAGCAATCAGCCCCAGCATTTT. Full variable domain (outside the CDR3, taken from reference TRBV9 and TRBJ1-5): DSGVTQTPKHLITATGQRVTLRCSPRSGDLSVYWYQQSLDQGLQFLIQYYNGEERAKGNILERFSAQQFPDLHSELNLSSLELGDSALYFCASSVGALSNQPQHFGDGTRLSIL.